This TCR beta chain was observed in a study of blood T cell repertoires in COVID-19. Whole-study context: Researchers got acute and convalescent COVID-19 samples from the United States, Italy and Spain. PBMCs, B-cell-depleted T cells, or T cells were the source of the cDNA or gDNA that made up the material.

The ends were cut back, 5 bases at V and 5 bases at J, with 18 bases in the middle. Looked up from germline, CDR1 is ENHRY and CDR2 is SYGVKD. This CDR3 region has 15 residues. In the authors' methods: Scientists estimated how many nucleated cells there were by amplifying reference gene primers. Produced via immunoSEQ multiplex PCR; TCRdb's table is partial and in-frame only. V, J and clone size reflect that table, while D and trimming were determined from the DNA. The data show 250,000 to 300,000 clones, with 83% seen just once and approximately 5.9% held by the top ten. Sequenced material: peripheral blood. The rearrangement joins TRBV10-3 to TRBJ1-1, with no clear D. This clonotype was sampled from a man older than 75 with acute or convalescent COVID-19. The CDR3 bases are TGTGCCATCAGTCCCCGGTCTCCGGAGAGAACTGAAGCTTTCTTT. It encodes CAISPRSPERTEAFF.